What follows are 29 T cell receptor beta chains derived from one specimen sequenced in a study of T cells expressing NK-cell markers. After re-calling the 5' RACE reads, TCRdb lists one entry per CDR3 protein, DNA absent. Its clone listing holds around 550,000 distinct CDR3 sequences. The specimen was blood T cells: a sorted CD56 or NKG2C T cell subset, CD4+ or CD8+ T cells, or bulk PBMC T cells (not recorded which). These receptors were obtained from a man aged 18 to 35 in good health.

Here the CDR3 reads CASSLGWASGPDYNEQFF. The chain employs TRBV12-3 or TRBV12-4 and TRBJ2-1; TCRdb's D call of TRBD2 is untestable without DNA. The CDR3 is made up of 18 amino acids.

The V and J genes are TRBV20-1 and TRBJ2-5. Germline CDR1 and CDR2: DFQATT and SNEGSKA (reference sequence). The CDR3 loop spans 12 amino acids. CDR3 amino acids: CSASPAGETQYF.

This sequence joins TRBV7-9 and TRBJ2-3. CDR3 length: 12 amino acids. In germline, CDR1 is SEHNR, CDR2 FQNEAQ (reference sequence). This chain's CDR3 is CASTRMVDTQYF.

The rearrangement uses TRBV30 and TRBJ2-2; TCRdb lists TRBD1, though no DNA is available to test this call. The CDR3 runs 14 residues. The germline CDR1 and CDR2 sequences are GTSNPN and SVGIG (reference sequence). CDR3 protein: CAWTRQINTGELFF.

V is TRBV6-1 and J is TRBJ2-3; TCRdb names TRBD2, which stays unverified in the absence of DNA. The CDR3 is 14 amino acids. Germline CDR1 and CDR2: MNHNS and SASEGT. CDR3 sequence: CATRELAVTDTQYF.

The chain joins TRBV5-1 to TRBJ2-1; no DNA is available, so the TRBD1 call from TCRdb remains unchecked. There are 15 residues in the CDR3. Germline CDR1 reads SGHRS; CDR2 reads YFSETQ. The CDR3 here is CASSLVGDSTNEQFF.

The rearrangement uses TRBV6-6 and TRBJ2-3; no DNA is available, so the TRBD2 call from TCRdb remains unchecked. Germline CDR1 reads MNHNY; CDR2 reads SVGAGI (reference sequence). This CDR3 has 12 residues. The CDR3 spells CASKPGGDTQYF.

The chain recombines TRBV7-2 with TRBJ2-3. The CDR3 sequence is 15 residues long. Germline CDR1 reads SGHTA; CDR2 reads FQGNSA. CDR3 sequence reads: CASFPHGGIRDTQYF. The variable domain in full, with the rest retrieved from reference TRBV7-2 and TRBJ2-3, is GAGVSQSPSNKVTEKGKDVELRCDPISGHTALYWYRQSLGQGLEFLIYFQGNSAPDKSGLPSDRFSAERTGGSVSTLTIQRTQQEDSAVYLCASFPHGGIRDTQYFGPGTRLTVL.

The CDR3 reads CSPLPKYGTSGYNEQFF. The J gene is TRBJ2-1, the V gene TRBV20-1; with no DNA, the TCRdb D assignment of TRBD2 cannot be verified. CDR1 is DFQATT, CDR2 SNEGSKA, per germline (reference sequence). The CDR3 sequence is 17 residues long.

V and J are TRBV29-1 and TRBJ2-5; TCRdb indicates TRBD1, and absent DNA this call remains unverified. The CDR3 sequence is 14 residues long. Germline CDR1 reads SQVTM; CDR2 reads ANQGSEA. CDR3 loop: CSVESEGGRETQYF. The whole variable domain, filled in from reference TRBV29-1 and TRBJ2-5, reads SAVISQKPSRDICQRGTSLTIQCQVDSQVTMMFWYRQQPGQSLTLIATANQGSEATYESGFVIDKFPISRPNLTFSTLTVSNMSPEDSSIYLCSVESEGGRETQYFGPGTRLLVL.

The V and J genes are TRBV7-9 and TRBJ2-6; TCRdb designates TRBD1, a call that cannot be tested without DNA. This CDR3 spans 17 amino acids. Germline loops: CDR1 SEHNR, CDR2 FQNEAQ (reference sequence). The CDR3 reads CASSLVGRGPGANVLTF.

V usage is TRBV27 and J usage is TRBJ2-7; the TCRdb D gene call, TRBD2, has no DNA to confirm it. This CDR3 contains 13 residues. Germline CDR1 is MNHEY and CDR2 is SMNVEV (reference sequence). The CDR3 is CATGSLGGDEQYF.

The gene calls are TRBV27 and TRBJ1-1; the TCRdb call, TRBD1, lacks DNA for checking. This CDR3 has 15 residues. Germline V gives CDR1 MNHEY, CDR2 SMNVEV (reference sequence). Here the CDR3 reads CASSFVGPPLSEAFF.

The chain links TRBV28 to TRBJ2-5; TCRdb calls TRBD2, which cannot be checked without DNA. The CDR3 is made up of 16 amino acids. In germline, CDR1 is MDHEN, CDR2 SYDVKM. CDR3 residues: CASSPRASRFQETQYF.

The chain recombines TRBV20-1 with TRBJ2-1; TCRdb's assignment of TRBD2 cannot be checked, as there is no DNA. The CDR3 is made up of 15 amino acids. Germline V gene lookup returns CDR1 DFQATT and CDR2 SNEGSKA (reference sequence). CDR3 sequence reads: CSARDRGELGNEQFF.

The CDR3: CASSLASRFTDTQYF. V gene TRBV7-6 combines with J gene TRBJ2-3. The CDR3 spans 15 residues. Germline loops: CDR1 SGHVS, CDR2 FNYEAQ. The variable domain in full, with the rest retrieved from reference TRBV7-6 and TRBJ2-3, is GAGVSQSPRYKVTKRGQDVALRCDPISGHVSLYWYRQALGQGPEFLTYFNYEAQQDKSGLPNDRFSAERPEGSISTLTIQRTEQRDSAMYRCASSLASRFTDTQYFGPGTRLTVL.

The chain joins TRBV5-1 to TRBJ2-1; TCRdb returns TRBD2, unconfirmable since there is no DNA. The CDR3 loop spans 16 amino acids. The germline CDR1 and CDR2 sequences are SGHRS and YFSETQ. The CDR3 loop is CASSPRGTRPYNEQFF.

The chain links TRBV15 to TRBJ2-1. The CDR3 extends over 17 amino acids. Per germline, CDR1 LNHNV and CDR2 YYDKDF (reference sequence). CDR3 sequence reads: CATSRDLTNLAYNEQFF.

The CDR3 here is CASSLSSGRQQYF. The genes are TRBV11-2 and TRBJ2-7. The length of the CDR3 is 13 residues. Germline CDR1 SGHAT, CDR2 FQNNGV. The whole variable domain, remainder taken from reference TRBV11-2 and TRBJ2-7, is EAGVAQSPRYKIIEKRQSVAFWCNPISGHATLYWYQQILGQGPKLLIQFQNNGVVDDSQLPKDRFSAERLKGVDSTLKIQPAKLEDSAVYLCASSLSSGRQQYFGPGTRLTVT.

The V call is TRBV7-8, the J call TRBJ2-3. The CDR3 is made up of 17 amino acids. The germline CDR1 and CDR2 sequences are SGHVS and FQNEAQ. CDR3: CASSTQGRIRTTDTQYF.

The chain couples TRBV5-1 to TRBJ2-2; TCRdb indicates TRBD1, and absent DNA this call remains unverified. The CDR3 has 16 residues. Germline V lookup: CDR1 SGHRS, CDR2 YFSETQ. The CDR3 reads CASSFRGQGAIGELFF. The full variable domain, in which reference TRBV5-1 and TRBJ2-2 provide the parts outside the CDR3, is KAGVTQTPRYLIKTRGQQVTLSCSPISGHRSVSWYQQTPGQGLQFLFEYFSETQRNKGNFPGRFSGRQFSNSRSEMNVSTLELGDSALYLCASSFRGQGAIGELFFGEGSRLTVL.

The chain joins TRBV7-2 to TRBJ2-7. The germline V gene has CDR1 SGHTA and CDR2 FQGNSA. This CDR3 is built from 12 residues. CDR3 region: CASSPRLGEQYF.

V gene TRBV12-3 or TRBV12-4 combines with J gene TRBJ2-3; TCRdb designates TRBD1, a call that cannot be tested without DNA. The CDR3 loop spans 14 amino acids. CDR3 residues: CASSGQTSTDTQYF.

The CDR3 region is CASTLTPQSPLHF. The chain has TRBV12-3 or TRBV12-4 and TRBJ1-6. The CDR3 extends over 13 amino acids.

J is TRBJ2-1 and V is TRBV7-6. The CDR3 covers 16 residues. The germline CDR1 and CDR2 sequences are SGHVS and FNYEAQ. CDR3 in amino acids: CASSALSGSPLYEQFF.

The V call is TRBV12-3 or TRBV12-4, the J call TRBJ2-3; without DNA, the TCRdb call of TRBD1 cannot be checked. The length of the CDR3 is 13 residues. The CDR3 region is CASSPSEGDTQYF.

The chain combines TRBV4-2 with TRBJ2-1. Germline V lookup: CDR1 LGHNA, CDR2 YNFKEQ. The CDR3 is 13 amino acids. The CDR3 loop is CASSQLLGNEQFF.

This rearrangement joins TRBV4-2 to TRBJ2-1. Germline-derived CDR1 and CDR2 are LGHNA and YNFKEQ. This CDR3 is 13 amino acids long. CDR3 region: CASSQEVGNEQFF.

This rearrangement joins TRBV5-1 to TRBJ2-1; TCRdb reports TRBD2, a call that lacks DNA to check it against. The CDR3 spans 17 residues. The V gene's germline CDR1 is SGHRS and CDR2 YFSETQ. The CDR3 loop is CASSWIAGGPPYNEQFF.